This T cell receptor beta chain appears in the sequencing data of a study of OX40 agonist ivuxolimab in advanced cancers. TCRdb keeps only in-frame clones here, not all; method: immunoSEQ multiplex PCR. The sample yields roughly 57,000 clones, approximately 80% seen once. Per germline, CDR1 SGDLS and CDR2 YYNGEE. The CDR3 totals 13 residues. With 0 bases removed from V and 2 bases from J, the gap between germline ends came to 5 bases. The genes are TRBV9 and TRBJ1-1; D uncertain. The specimen was CD4+ or CD8+ T cells sorted from blood, collected in a trial of the OX40 agonist ivuxolimab. The sequence derives from an adult with an advanced solid tumor such as melanoma, head and neck, liver or kidney cancer. Written as DNA, the CDR3 is TGTGCCAGCAGCGTAGCTAGTAACACTGAAGCTTTCTTT. Its protein is CASSVASNTEAFF. Drawing the rest from reference TRBV9 and TRBJ1-1, the complete variable domain is DSGVTQTPKHLITATGQRVTLRCSPRSGDLSVYWYQQSLDQGLQFLIQYYNGEERAKGNILERFSAQQFPDLHSELNLSSLELGDSALYFCASSVASNTEAFFGQGTRLTVV.